This T cell receptor (beta chain) was recovered during a study of post-analysis software for immune sequencing data (dated by TCRdb to about 2015). General notes on the study: Relapsing-remitting, secondary progressive and progressive-relapsing multiple sclerosis were recorded as disease courses, and subtype annotation was lacking for some patients. Patient repertoires were compared against ten to twelve previously published healthy control repertoires from donors aged about 6 to 25 years. A subset of samples was prepared in parallel using single-end sample barcoding, then pooled and co-amplified after Illumina adapter ligation. General study outcomes and caveats: Normalized Chao1 diversity was significantly lower in multiple sclerosis patients than controls, suggesting substantial peripheral T-cell clonal expansion. The multiple sclerosis patient group was slightly younger than the control group. Patients showed significantly higher frequencies than controls for a handful of TRBV segments, among them TRBV5-6, TRBV5-1 and TRBV20-1. Direct clustering with F measure showed strong co-clustering of samples prepared in the same batch, prompting a batch-effect correction.

Receptors were amplified or captured by PCR. The run used an Illumina HiSeq 2500. Unique molecular identifiers were incorporated into TCR beta cDNA libraries to reduce PCR and sequencing biases. Every 1 to 10 million input T cells yielded approximately 500,000 cDNA molecules, meaning each molecule approximated one T cell. The same protocol used for the earlier healthy control dataset was applied to prepare and sequence the patient libraries. Samples belonging to the same batch were prepared together, multiplexed and sequenced on a shared HiSeq lane. Per the source publication's procedure: Raw barcoded reads were processed with MIGEC, discarding single-read molecular identifier groups before consensus assembly and CDR3 extraction. VDJtools was used for post-analysis of the clonotype tables, and diversity was normalized by down-sampling every dataset to the size of the smallest sample. To correct batch-related cross-sample contamination, repertoire overlap clustering matched CDR3 amino acid sequences but not nucleotide sequences. In TCRdb, the public reads were trimmed at Q25 with fastp and aligned with MiXCR, with productive beta chains retained. Rows merge per CDR3 protein into single entries with the most common DNA and genes. These V and J calls rely on TCRdb rather than the paper's analysis. Within this sample are under 900,000 distinct CDR3 sequences, with approximately 53% of them counted one time only. Approximately 4.5% of the sample is held by the ten biggest clonotypes.

At the junction V is shortened by 4 bases and J by 2 bases, with 18 bases in between. Taken from the germline V gene (reference sequence), the CDR1 and CDR2 loops are LGHDT and YNNKEL. Its CDR3 holds 16 amino acids, cysteine through phenylalanine. Of all the DNA, just the CDR3 is kept, 48 bases in frame from base 1. To demonstrate the VDJtools post-analysis software, the study profiled TCR beta repertoires from the peripheral blood of 10 to 15 young patients with multiple sclerosis. The multiple sclerosis patients were children and adolescents between roughly 6 and 16 years of age. In its sample, this clonotype was seen a few times. The clone's antigen remains unknown. Per-base qualities were not stored, and no clone one base away is much larger.

The sequence came from a girl aged 5-17 years with multiple sclerosis. Sequenced: blood. The chain is assembled from TRBV3-1 and TRBJ2-7; the D gene is not confidently resolved. The DNA reads as follows: TGTGCCAGCAGCCCCGGACGTAAATCGGGCCCCTACGAGCAGTACTTC. The translation is CASSPGRKSGPYEQYF.